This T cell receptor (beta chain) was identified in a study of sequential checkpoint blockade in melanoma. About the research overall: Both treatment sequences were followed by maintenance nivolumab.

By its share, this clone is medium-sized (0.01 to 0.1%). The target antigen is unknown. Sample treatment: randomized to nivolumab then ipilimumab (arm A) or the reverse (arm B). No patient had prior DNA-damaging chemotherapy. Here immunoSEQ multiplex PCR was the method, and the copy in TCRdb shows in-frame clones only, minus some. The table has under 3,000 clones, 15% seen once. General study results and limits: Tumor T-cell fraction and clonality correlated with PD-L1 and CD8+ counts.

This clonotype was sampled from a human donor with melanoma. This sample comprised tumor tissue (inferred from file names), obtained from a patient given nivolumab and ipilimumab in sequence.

The CDR3: CASSLVPGRGEELFF. CDR3 nucleotide sequence: TGTGCCAGCAGCTTAGTTCCAGGGAGGGGAGAGGAGCTGTTTTTT. The J gene is TRBJ2-2, the V gene TRBV11-3, with TRBD2 matching over 7 bases. This CDR3 is built from 15 residues. V lost 1 base, J lost 10 bases, and 9 bases stayed unmatched. CDR1 and CDR2 from the germline V gene are SGHNT and YENEEA. The whole variable domain, filled in from reference TRBV11-3 and TRBJ2-2, reads EAGVVQSPRYKIIEKKQPVAFWCNPISGHNTLYWYLQNLGQGPELLIRYENEEAVDDSQLPKDRFSAERLKGVDSTLKIQPAELGDSAVYLCASSLVPGRGEELFFGEGSRLTVL.